This TCR beta chain was observed in a study of radiotherapy plus CTLA-4 blockade in lung cancer. The method was immunoSEQ multiplex PCR; TCRdb's version includes in-frame clones alone and lacks a portion of them. There are about 88,000 clones in the sample; less than 80% occur only once, and 11% to 15% lies in the top ten. Broader study findings: Clones derived from tumor TCRs expanded in blood after radiotherapy plus ipilimumab.

V was pared by 4 bases and J by 7 bases, with 21 bases between. The CDR3 runs to 16 residues. Germline CDR1 and CDR2: SGHRS and YFSETQ. Points on this clone: Its antigen is as yet unknown.

Alongside CTLA-4 blockade with ipilimumab, patients with chemo-refractory metastatic non-small-cell lung cancer received focal radiation. The receptor comes from a human donor with non-small cell lung cancer that progressed on radiotherapy plus ipilimumab. V usage is TRBV5-1 and J usage is TRBJ2-1; D tentatively fits TRBD1 or TRBD2 (6 bases each). The source was peripheral blood, collected from a patient treated with radiotherapy plus ipilimumab. CDR3 sequence reads: CASSQRGVPSPNEQFF. The CDR3 nucleotides are TGCGCCAGCAGCCAGAGGGGGGTCCCCTCCCCTAATGAGCAGTTCTTC.